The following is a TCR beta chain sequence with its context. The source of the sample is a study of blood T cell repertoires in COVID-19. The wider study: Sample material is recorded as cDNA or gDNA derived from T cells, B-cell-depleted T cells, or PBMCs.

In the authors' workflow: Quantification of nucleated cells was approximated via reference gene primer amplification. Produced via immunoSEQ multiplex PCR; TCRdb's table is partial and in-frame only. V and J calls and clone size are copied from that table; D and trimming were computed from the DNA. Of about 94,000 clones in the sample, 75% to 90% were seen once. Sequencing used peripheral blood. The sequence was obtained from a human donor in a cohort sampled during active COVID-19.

The CDR3 region is CAWRFRSTSGANVLTF. The CDR3 nucleotides read TGTGCCTGGAGGTTCAGATCCACCTCTGGGGCCAACGTCCTGACTTTC. The chain combines TRBV30 with TRBJ2-6; D not resolved. Germline loops: CDR1 GTSNPN, CDR2 SVGIG (reference sequence). The CDR3 consists of 16 residues. Trimming pared 3 bases from V and 0 bases from J, leaving 12 bases between.